The clone carrying this TCR beta chain was detected ten times or more. This sample stems from a study of blood T cell repertoires in COVID-19. Study summary: The samples span acute and convalescent COVID-19 from the United States, Italy and Spain. In each case, the material was cDNA or gDNA derived from T cells, B-cell-depleted T cells, or PBMCs.

Original data processing: Reference gene primers were amplified, and this amplification served to estimate nucleated cell counts. TCRdb keeps only in-frame clones here, not all; method: immunoSEQ multiplex PCR. That table gives V, J and clone size, and the DNA gave D and trimming. The sample has tens of thousands of clones; about 77% are singletons. Germline CDR1 is LGHDT and CDR2 is YNNKEL (reference sequence). Between the trimmed V and J ends, which lost 3 bases and 5 bases, there was a span of 8 bases. CDR3 size: 13 residues. Input material: peripheral blood. The origin of this receptor is a human donor with active or convalescent COVID-19. The donor label of this sample is uncertain. The chain joins TRBV3-1 (or the pseudogene TRBV3-2) to TRBJ1-5; D is perhaps TRBD1 (5 bases). The CDR3 DNA sequence: TGTGCCAGCAGCCACCAGGGCTATCAGCCCCAGCATTTT. Its protein product is CASSHQGYQPQHF.